This TCR beta chain was captured in a study of cytomegalovirus exposure and HLA in healthy donors. Unrecorded immune exposures were likely, despite nominal health at sampling. The CDR3 has 12 amino acids. Deletions cut 2 bases from V and 3 bases from J, with 8 bases between. The germline CDR1 and CDR2 sequences are GTSNPN and SVGIG (reference sequence). The PCR was carried out with 60 Vbeta primers and 13 Jbeta primers. TCRdb keeps only in-frame clones here, not all; method: immunoSEQ multiplex PCR. This sample has roughly 250,000 clones, with roughly 80% found just once. Findings of the study overall: While the bulk of TCR sequences proved rare, some public TCRs turned up in many donors.

On this clone itself: What it binds is not known.

The V call is TRBV30, the J call TRBJ2-7, with D possibly matching TRBD2 (5 bases). The TCR originated in a girl aged 2-10 years in good health and CMV-seronegative. The material sequenced was PBMCs. CDR3 amino acids: CAWSPSYYEQYF. The CDR3, as DNA: TGTGCCTGGAGTCCTAGCTACTACGAGCAGTACTTC.